Listed below are T cell receptor beta chains from one sample, sequenced in a study of T-cell memory formation after mild COVID-19. TCRdb redid the calling of the 5' RACE reads with MiXCR, one entry per CDR3 protein. The repertoire includes hundreds of thousands of distinct CDR3 sequences, 25% of them detected once, and around 12% sits in the top ten. The sequenced sample consisted of PBMCs or a T cell subset sorted from them (not recorded which). The receptor set was obtained from an adult woman who had mild COVID-19 (a few samples of this study predate the infection). Cell type and time point are not known. Both conserved end residues are part of each CDR3. D genes are given only for firm matches. Clone size is given for some rows only: seen once, a few or many times, or a class if the clone is expanded.

TRBV7-2	few	TRBJ2-7	NA	CASSTNLPIAGDTYEQYF	TGTGCCAGCAGCACAAACTTGCCGATCGCGGGGGACACCTACGAGCAGTACTTC
TRBV7-8	NA	TRBJ2-1	NA	CASSQGLAEQFF	TGTGCCAGCAGCCAGGGTTTGGCGGAGCAGTTCTTC
TRBV2	NA	TRBJ2-5	NA	CASGGQQETQYF	TGTGCCAGCGGGGGACAACAAGAGACCCAGTACTTC
TRBV4-2	NA	TRBJ2-7	NA	CASSQEIADYYEQYF	TGTGCCAGCAGCCAAGAAATAGCGGACTACTACGAGCAGTACTTC
TRBV9	NA	TRBJ1-3	NA	CASSVAISGNTIYF	TGTGCCAGCAGCGTAGCCATCTCTGGAAACACCATATATTTT
TRBV5-1	many	TRBJ2-3	TRBD2	CASSLGLAGTQYF	TGCGCCAGCAGCTTGGGACTAGCGGGTACGCAGTATTTT
TRBV29-1	NA	TRBJ1-1	NA	CSVAPRAVMNTEAFF	TGCAGCGTTGCACCCAGGGCGGTAATGAACACTGAAGCTTTCTTT
TRBV12-3/TRBV12-4	NA	TRBJ2-7	NA	CASSFIGAGSYEQYF	TGTGCCAGCAGTTTCATCGGCGCAGGCTCCTACGAGCAGTACTTC
TRBV20-1	NA	TRBJ2-1	NA	CSARVRQVGGNEQFF	TGCAGTGCTAGAGTCCGACAGGTGGGGGGCAATGAGCAGTTCTTC
TRBV5-1	few	TRBJ2-2	TRBD2	CASSQTSGRFALFF	TGCGCCAGCAGCCAGACTAGCGGGAGGTTTGCGCTGTTTTTT
TRBV10-3	NA	TRBJ2-1	TRBD2	CAMSGLAGEQFF	TGTGCCATGAGTGGACTAGCGGGTGAGCAGTTCTTC
TRBV5-1	few	TRBJ2-1	NA	CASSLYAPGLDEQFF	TGCGCCAGCAGCTTGTATGCCCCAGGGTTGGATGAGCAGTTCTTC
TRBV18	few	TRBJ1-1	NA	CASSPGSDRRNVAFF	TGTGCCAGCTCACCAGGATCAGACAGGCGTAATGTTGCTTTCTTT
TRBV7-9	NA	TRBJ1-2	NA	CASSRPDGNYGYTF	TGTGCCAGCAGTCGTCCTGACGGTAACTATGGCTACACCTTC
TRBV20-1	NA	TRBJ2-3	NA	CSAMGVSRTDTQYF	TGCAGTGCTATGGGGGTCAGTAGAACAGATACGCAGTATTTT
TRBV10-3	few	TRBJ2-7	TRBD2	CAISTGTRNHEQYF	TGTGCCATCAGTACCGGGACTAGAAACCACGAGCAGTACTTC
TRBV12-3/TRBV12-4	NA	TRBJ2-5	TRBD1	CASSGTVQETQYF	TGTGCCAGCAGCGGGACAGTCCAAGAGACCCAGTACTTC
TRBV6-1	once	TRBJ2-2	TRBD1	CASKTGATNTGELFF	TGTGCCAGCAAGACAGGGGCCACGAACACCGGGGAGCTGTTTTTT
TRBV2	NA	TRBJ1-4	NA	CASIMTLRGANEKLFF	TGTGCCAGCATTATGACCCTACGAGGAGCTAATGAAAAACTGTTTTTT
TRBV6-5	NA	TRBJ2-3	TRBD2	CASSPLRGTSGKNTQYF	TGTGCCAGCAGCCCACTAAGGGGGACTAGCGGAAAAAATACGCAGTATTTT
TRBV20-1	few	TRBJ2-7	TRBD2	CSARRGGGAAYYEQYF	TGCAGTGCTAGAAGAGGCGGGGGGGCTGCTTACTACGAGCAGTACTTC
TRBV5-1	NA	TRBJ2-7	NA	CASSLALASDYEQYF	TGCGCCAGCAGCTTGGCCCTCGCTAGCGACTACGAGCAGTACTTC
TRBV4-2	many	TRBJ2-1	TRBD2	CASSQERGGFNEQFF	TGTGCCAGCAGCCAAGAGCGGGGGGGCTTCAATGAGCAGTTCTTC
TRBV7-9	NA	TRBJ1-2	TRBD1	CASITSWDREGYTF	TGTGCCAGCATCACCTCATGGGACAGAGAGGGCTACACCTTC